Listed here are 8 T cell receptor beta chains from one sample, sequenced in a study of vaccination and CD4 T cells after COVID-19. What these receptors recognize is not known. With the Oncomine TCR Beta short-read assay, DNA from cultured CD4+ T cells was sequenced. TCRdb reprocessed the PCR reads with MiXCR, giving one entry per CDR3 protein. The table lists approximately 11,000 distinct CDR3 sequences, around 47% of them singletons. As to treatment: roughly 10-day PBMC culture with coronavirus spike peptide pools or control peptides (ViraFEST assay). The sample taken for sequencing was CD4+ T cells from blood, cultured in vitro. The source of these receptors is a human donor who had recovered from COVID-19.

The J gene is TRBJ1-1, the V gene TRBV18; D call uncertain. CDR1 and CDR2 (germline): KGHSH, LQKENI. The V end lost 1 base, the J end lost 5 bases, and 8 bases lay between the germline ends. The CDR3 spans 13 residues. In nucleotides, the CDR3 is TGTGCCAGCTCACCACAACGACGGACTGAAGCTTTCTTT. Protein: CASSPQRRTEAFF.

J is TRBJ1-6 and V is TRBV20-1; D not certain. The CDR3 loop spans 13 amino acids. CDR1 and CDR2 (germline): DFQATT, SNEGSKA (reference sequence). Trimming stripped 3 bases from V and 7 bases from J, with 10 bases between. The CDR3 is CSASPGGNSPLHF. The CDR3 nucleotides read TGCAGTGCTAGCCCGGGCGGGAATTCACCCCTCCACTTT.

This clonotype was found a few times. V and J are TRBV5-5 and TRBJ2-3; no reliable D call. This CDR3 has 15 residues. Trimming took 0 bases from V and 3 from J, leaving 11 bases between them. Germline-derived CDR1 and CDR2 are SGHKS and YYEKEE (reference sequence). The chain's CDR3 is CASSLVPTATDTQYF. In nucleotides, the CDR3 is TGTGCCAGCAGCTTGGTTCCCACAGCGACAGATACGCAGTATTTT. Filled out from reference TRBV5-5 and TRBJ2-3, the complete variable domain reads DAGVTQSPTHLIKTRGQQVTLRCSPISGHKSVSWYQQVLGQGPQFIFQYYEKEERGRGNFPDRFSARQFPNYSSELNVNALLLGDSALYLCASSLVPTATDTQYFGPGTRLTVL.

This chain links TRBV19 with TRBJ2-4; perhaps TRBD2 as D (6 bases). Per germline, CDR1 LNHDA and CDR2 SQIVND (reference sequence). The CDR3 is 13 residues long. Deletions cut 4 bases from V and 12 bases from J, with 16 bases between. This CDR3 reads CASSTYPGLPQYF. DNA of the CDR3: TGTGCCAGTAGTACGTATCCGGGACTCCCTCAGTACTTC.

This clonotype showed up just a few times. The chain links TRBV7-9 to TRBJ2-5; D is undetermined. This CDR3 contains 15 residues. Deletions cut 5 bases from V and 2 bases from J, with 15 bases between. In germline, CDR1 is SEHNR, CDR2 FQNEAQ (reference sequence). Here the CDR3 reads CASSPGPGRQETQYF. The CDR3 DNA follows: TGTGCCAGCAGCCCTGGACCCGGTCGGCAAGAGACCCAGTACTTC.

This clonotype was recorded a few times. This chain links TRBV1 with TRBJ1-1; the table's D gene call, TRBD1, was not cross checked with the DNA. TRBV1 is a pseudogene locus. The CDR3 is 17 residues long. The CDR3 protein is CTSSQAKDRVKNTEAFF. The CDR3 DNA sequence: TGCACCAGCAGCCAAGCAAAGGACAGGGTTAAGAACACTGAAGCTTTCTTT.

This clonotype was counted a few times. The chain has TRBV19 and TRBJ1-1; D remains ambiguous. The CDR3 consists of 12 residues. The V end lost 11 bases, the J end lost 1 base, and 11 bases lay between the germline ends. The germline V gene has CDR1 LNHDA and CDR2 SQIVND (reference sequence). The CDR3 protein is CAPHPGNTEAFF. The CDR3 nucleotides read TGTGCCCCCCACCCTGGGAACACTGAAGCTTTCTTT.

This clonotype appeared a few times. The chain couples TRBV27 to TRBJ2-2, with D perhaps assigned TRBD1 or TRBD2 (5 bases each). The CDR3 is made up of 17 amino acids. Trimming left V 5 bases short and J 6 bases short, with 22 bases between. CDR1 and CDR2 from the germline V gene are MNHEY and SMNVEV (reference sequence). In DNA, the CDR3 is TGTGCCAGCAGTCTACTAAACACGGGACCCAGAGCCGGGGAGCTGTTTTTT. Amino acid sequence: CASSLLNTGPRAGELFF.